The T cell receptor (beta chain) described here comes from a study of blood T cells in healthy people across ages. Alongside a J-beta primer mix, a sample-barcoded 5' primer served in a second PCR lasting about 7 to 12 cycles. Every cDNA molecule carried a tag from a template-switch adaptor bearing 12 random nucleotides. CDR3-containing paired-end reads numbered at least 2.5 million in each sample. From the 5' RACE reads, TCRdb called clonotypes with MiXCR, one entry per CDR3 protein. The sample records some 900,000 distinct CDR3 sequences, about 48% being singletons. All donors came from Russia, were Caucasian and healthy, and spanned ages about 6 to 90. Per the germline V gene, CDR1 is MNHNS and CDR2 is SASEGT. The CDR3 contains 16 residues. V lost 4 bases to trimming and J lost 5 bases, with 18 bases between them.

The receptor was derived from a man between 25 and 39 years old in good health. This chain connects TRBV6-1 to TRBJ2-1, with D possibly TRBD2 on 6 matching bases. Input material: blood. In DNA, the CDR3 is TGTGCCAGCAGTGGGTCGGGACTCGGGGAGGACAATGAGCAGTTCTTC. It translates to CASSGSGLGEDNEQFF.